The next 13 T cell receptor beta chains were all read from a single sample in a study of T cell responses to AZD1222 COVID-19 vaccine. TCRdb's copy holds only in-frame clones and misses some; the assay was immunoSEQ multiplex PCR. Counted here are approximately 91,000 clones, 80% to 95% occurring once; the ten biggest clones make up about 29%. The starting material was peripheral blood, obtained 28 days after the second AZD1222 dose. Every receptor here comes from an adult who received the AZD1222 COVID-19 vaccine.

V usage is TRBV7-8 and J usage is TRBJ1-1, with D possibly TRBD1 on 5 matching bases. This CDR3 contains 13 residues. The germline gives CDR1 SGHVS, CDR2 FQNEAQ. V was cut by 2 bases and J by 4 bases, with 8 bases left in between. CDR3 amino acids: CASSLTGSTEAFF. Here the CDR3 DNA reads TGTGCCAGCAGCTTAACAGGTAGCACTGAAGCTTTCTTT. The whole variable domain, remainder taken from reference TRBV7-8 and TRBJ1-1, is GAGVSQSPRYKVAKRGQDVALRCDPISGHVSLFWYQQALGQGPEFLTYFQNEAQLDKSGLPSDRFFAERPEGSVSTLKIQRTQQEDSAVYLCASSLTGSTEAFFGQGTRLTVV.

This clone was recorded only once. V gene TRBV12-3 or TRBV12-4 combines with J gene TRBJ1-1; tentatively, D is TRBD1 (5 bases). This CDR3 region has 13 residues. The V end was cut by 10 bases, the J end by 1 base, with 13 bases between. Here the CDR3 reads CATLGGGNTEAFF. The CDR3 coding sequence is TGTGCCACCTTAGGCGGGGGGAACACTGAAGCTTTCTTT.

The rearrangement joins TRBV18 to TRBJ2-1, with D unresolved. V lost 3 bases to trimming and J lost 0 bases, with 9 bases between them. This CDR3 has 15 amino acids. The germline gives CDR1 KGHSH, CDR2 LQKENI. CDR3 protein: CASSPARSSYNEQFF. In nucleotides, the CDR3 is TGTGCCAGCTCACCGGCCAGAAGCTCCTACAATGAGCAGTTCTTC. The whole variable domain, filled in from reference TRBV18 and TRBJ2-1, reads NAGVMQNPRHLVRRRGQEARLRCSPMKGHSHVYWYRQLPEEGLKFMVYLQKENIIDESGMPKERFSAEFPKEGPSILRIQQVVRGDSAAYFCASSPARSSYNEQFFGPGTRLTVL.

The V and J genes are TRBV5-3 and TRBJ1-6; D gene uncertain. TRBV5-3 is annotated as an ORF whose role is uncertain. The CDR3 sequence is 14 residues long. The germline V and J ends were trimmed by 5 bases and 7 bases, with 13 bases remaining between them. CDR3 amino acids: CARREGRENSPLHF. CDR3 sequence (DNA): TGTGCCAGAAGGGAGGGCCGTGAGAATTCACCCCTCCACTTT.

This chain connects TRBV7-2 to TRBJ2-7, with D maybe TRBD2 (6 bases). Germline values: CDR1 SGHTA, CDR2 FQGNSA. The V end was cut by 1 base, the J end by 2 bases, with 12 bases between. The CDR3 has 15 amino acids. The CDR3 bases are TGTGCCAGCAGCTTAGGGGACTCAAGTACCTACGAGCAGTACTTC. Its translation: CASSLGDSSTYEQYF.

V is TRBV28 and J is TRBJ2-3, with D maybe TRBD2 (6 bases). Germline V gives CDR1 MDHEN, CDR2 SYDVKM. Between the trimmed V and J ends, which lost 4 bases and 3 bases, there was a span of 17 bases. The CDR3 is 16 amino acids. The CDR3: CASSSRLGDGTDTQYF. Written as DNA, the CDR3 is TGTGCCAGCAGTTCCCGACTAGGTGATGGGACAGATACGCAGTATTTT.

This clone was picked up one time. In DNA form, the CDR3 reads TGCAGTGCCCAAGGGGGCCCTGAAGCTTTCTTT. This translates into CSAQGGPEAFF. The chain recombines TRBV20-1 with TRBJ1-1; 7 nucleotides align to TRBD1. CDR1 is DFQATT, CDR2 SNEGSKA, per germline (reference sequence). The CDR3 is 11 amino acids. J gave up 6 bases and V 6 bases, and 4 bases lay outside the gene matches.

The rearrangement joins TRBV4-2 to TRBJ2-1; no definite D call. The CDR3 is 17 residues long. Germline V CDR1 and CDR2: LGHNA, YNFKEQ. The V gene lost 3 bases and the J gene lost 2 bases, with 17 bases spanning the gap. The CDR3 region has the DNA TGTGCCAGCAGCCACCAATTCTTCGGCGCGACCTACAATGAGCAGTTCTTC. Residues: CASSHQFFGATYNEQFF.

J is TRBJ2-7 and V is TRBV10-3; the D is unclear. This CDR3 contains 14 residues. The germline gives CDR1 ENHRY, CDR2 SYGVKD. The V gene lost 3 bases and the J gene lost 2 bases, with 11 bases spanning the gap. The CDR3 region is CAISETTQAYEQYF. CDR3 nucleotide sequence: TGTGCCATCAGTGAAACCACTCAGGCCTACGAGCAGTACTTC.

This clone was counted only a few times. CDR3 amino acids: CASSETGGADTQYF. Here the CDR3 DNA reads TGTGCCAGTAGTGAGACGGGAGGGGCAGATACGCAGTATTTT. The rearrangement links TRBV19 to TRBJ2-3, with 8 bases identical to TRBD2. The germline CDR1 and CDR2 sequences are LNHDA and SQIVND (reference sequence). The junction had 5 bases not matched to a gene; V was cut back by 5 bases and J by 4 bases. The CDR3 extends over 14 amino acids.

The CDR3 loop reads CASTNTNTGELFF. The CDR3 DNA reads as TGTGCCAGCACAAATACCAACACCGGGGAGCTGTTTTTT. The chain is built from TRBV6-5 and TRBJ2-2, with D hard to call. The CDR3 is 13 amino acids. Germline assignment: CDR1 MNHEY and CDR2 SVGAGI. Trimming left V 7 bases short and J 2 bases short, with 8 bases between.

The chain employs TRBV16 and TRBJ2-7; 9 bases are a match to TRBD1. Germline lookup yields CDR1 KGHSY and CDR2 FQNENV. J gave up 5 bases and V 3 bases, and 2 bases lay outside the gene matches. This CDR3 region has 13 residues. CDR3 protein: CASSHWTGDEQYF. The CDR3, as DNA: TGTGCCAGCAGCCACTGGACAGGGGACGAGCAGTACTTC.

The chain links TRBV5-1 to TRBJ2-7, with D tentatively TRBD1 (5 bases). The CDR3 is 14 amino acids. The V end lost 2 bases, the J end lost 6 bases, and 15 bases lay between the germline ends. Germline V gene data show CDR1 as SGHRS and CDR2 as YFSETQ. The CDR3, as DNA: TGCGCCAGCAGCTTCCAGGGTAGGCGTGGCGAGCAGTACTTC. Amino acid sequence: CASSFQGRRGEQYF.